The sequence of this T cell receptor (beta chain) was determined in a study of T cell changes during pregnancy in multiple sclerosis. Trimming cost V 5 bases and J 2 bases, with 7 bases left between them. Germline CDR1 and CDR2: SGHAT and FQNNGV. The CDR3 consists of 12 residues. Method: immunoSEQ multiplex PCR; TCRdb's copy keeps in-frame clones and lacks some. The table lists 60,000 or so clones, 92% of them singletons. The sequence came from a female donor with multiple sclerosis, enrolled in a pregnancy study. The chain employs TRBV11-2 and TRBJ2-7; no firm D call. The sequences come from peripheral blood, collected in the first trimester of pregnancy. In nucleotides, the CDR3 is TGTGCCAGCAGCGTAGGAGCCTACGAGCAGTACTTC. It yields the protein CASSVGAYEQYF.